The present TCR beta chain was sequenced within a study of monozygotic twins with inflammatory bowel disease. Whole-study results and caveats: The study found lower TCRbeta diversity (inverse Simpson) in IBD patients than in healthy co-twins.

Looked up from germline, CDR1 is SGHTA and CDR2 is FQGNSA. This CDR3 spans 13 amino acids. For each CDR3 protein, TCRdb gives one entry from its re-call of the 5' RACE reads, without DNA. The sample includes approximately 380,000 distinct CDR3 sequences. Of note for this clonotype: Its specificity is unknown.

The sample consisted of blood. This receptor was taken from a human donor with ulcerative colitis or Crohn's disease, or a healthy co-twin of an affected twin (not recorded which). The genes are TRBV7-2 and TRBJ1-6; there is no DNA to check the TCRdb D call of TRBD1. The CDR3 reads CASSPRRASPLHF.